One sample yielded the 20 T cell receptor beta chains listed below, sequenced in a study of blood T cell repertoires in COVID-19. Libraries were prepared by immunoSEQ multiplex PCR; TCRdb keeps only in-frame clonotypes and omits some of them. The sample has about 92,000 clones; around three quarters are singletons. Sequenced: peripheral blood. All receptors come from a woman aged 55-69 years in a cohort sampled during active or convalescent COVID-19.

About this clone: This CDR3 is also generated by other DNA sequences in the sample. J is TRBJ1-1 and V is TRBV5-1; D is perhaps TRBD1 (5 bases). The germline gives CDR1 SGHRS, CDR2 YFSETQ. The CDR3 sequence is 14 residues long. The V gene lost 0 bases and the J gene lost 2 bases, with 8 bases spanning the gap. CDR3 amino acids: CASSLGGVNTEAFF. In DNA form, the CDR3 reads TGCGCCAGCAGCTTGGGGGGCGTAAACACTGAAGCTTTCTTT.

The V call is TRBV7-6, the J call TRBJ2-2, with 9 bases identical to TRBD2. V shed 3 bases, J shed 3 bases, and the junction held 8 bases outside the gene matches. Per the germline V gene, CDR1 is SGHVS and CDR2 is FNYEAQ. This CDR3 region has 17 residues. The CDR3 nucleotides read TGTGCCAGCAGCTTTCGGGCGGGGGGGCCGGACACCGGGGAGCTGTTTTTT. Translating it yields CASSFRAGGPDTGELFF.

In its sample, this clone was seen once. The V and J genes are TRBV3-1 (or the pseudogene TRBV3-2) and TRBJ1-3, with TRBD1 matching 8 bases. V was pared by 5 bases and J by 3 bases, with 9 bases of the junction left unmatched. This CDR3 has 16 amino acids. Looked up from germline, CDR1 is LGHDT and CDR2 is YNNKEL (reference sequence). This CDR3 reads CASSSRTGSSGNTIYF. Written as DNA, the CDR3 is TGTGCCAGCAGCTCCCGGACAGGGAGTAGTGGAAACACCATATATTTT.

The rearrangement uses TRBV7-3 and TRBJ2-1; TRBD2 matches 12 bases. In germline, CDR1 is SGHTA, CDR2 FQGTGA. The CDR3 consists of 15 residues. V trimming: 5 bases; J trimming: 4 bases; junction bases outside the gene matches: 3. For the CDR3, the DNA is TGTGCCAGCAGCCTAGCGGGGGGGATTTACAATGAGCAGTTCTTC. Amino acid sequence: CASSLAGGIYNEQFF.

This clone has only one observation. The J gene is TRBJ2-5, the V gene TRBV4-3; unclear D gene. This CDR3 is 15 amino acids long. Deletions cut 3 bases from V and 2 bases from J, with 13 bases between. The germline V gene encodes CDR1 LGHNA and CDR2 YSLEER. The CDR3 protein is CASSQVDHSQETQYF. The CDR3 DNA reads as TGCGCCAGCAGCCAGGTAGATCATTCACAAGAGACCCAGTACTTC.

The chain is built from TRBV18 and TRBJ1-2; unclear D gene. V lost 2 bases and J 5 bases, leaving 15 bases between the germline ends. Germline-derived CDR1 and CDR2 are KGHSH and LQKENI. The CDR3 is 15 residues long. CDR3: CASSPDGGREYGYTF. In DNA, the CDR3 is TGTGCCAGCTCACCAGACGGAGGACGGGAGTATGGCTACACCTTC.

In nucleotides, the CDR3 is TGTGCCAGCAGACCTGGACATCTCTACGAGCAGTACTTC. Translation gives CASRPGHLYEQYF. The gene calls are TRBV3-1 (or the pseudogene TRBV3-2) and TRBJ2-7; tentatively, D is TRBD1 (5 bases). The CDR3 loop spans 13 amino acids. Trimming cost V 6 bases and J 3 bases, with 12 bases left between them. Germline V lookup: CDR1 LGHDT, CDR2 YNNKEL (reference sequence).

This clone came up a few times. The chain couples TRBV6-5 to TRBJ1-1; 7 nucleotides match TRBD1. V lost 2 bases, J lost 2 bases, and 2 bases stayed unmatched. Germline values: CDR1 MNHEY, CDR2 SVGAGI. This CDR3 contains 14 residues. The CDR3 DNA reads as TGTGCCAGCAGTTACGGGACAGCAAACACTGAAGCTTTCTTT. This encodes CASSYGTANTEAFF.

The chain couples TRBV15 to TRBJ1-2; no firm D call. There are 15 residues in the CDR3. V lost 4 bases and J lost 0, with 12 bases in between. Germline V gene lookup returns CDR1 LNHNV and CDR2 YYDKDF (reference sequence). The DNA for the CDR3 is TGTGCCACCAGCAAAGCCCTGCCCGCTAACTATGGCTACACCTTC. Protein sequence: CATSKALPANYGYTF.

The V call is TRBV7-2, the J call TRBJ2-5; D not certain. The CDR3 length is 15 residues. Between the trimmed V and J ends, which lost 5 bases and 3 bases, there was a span of 16 bases. CDR1 and CDR2 from the germline V gene are SGHTA and FQGNSA. The CDR3 here is CASSPIVSPKETQYF. DNA for the CDR3: TGTGCCAGCAGCCCCATCGTGTCTCCTAAAGAGACCCAGTACTTC. The variable domain in full, completed from reference TRBV7-2 and TRBJ2-5, reads GAGVSQSPSNKVTEKGKDVELRCDPISGHTALYWYRQSLGQGLEFLIYFQGNSAPDKSGLPSDRFSAERTGGSVSTLTIQRTQQEDSAVYLCASSPIVSPKETQYFGPGTRLLVL.

This clone came up once. The chain combines TRBV9 with TRBJ2-1; TRBD2 matches 10 bases. Germline CDR1 reads SGDLS; CDR2 reads YYNGEE. This CDR3 comprises 18 residues. V shed 3 bases, J shed 2 bases, and the junction held 11 bases outside the gene matches. CDR3 coding DNA: TGTGCCAGCAGCGCCCGAAGGCAGCGGGGGGGTGCCTACAATGAGCAGTTCTTC. This gives the protein CASSARRQRGGAYNEQFF.

This clone ranks as medium-sized. The rearrangement uses TRBV5-1 and TRBJ2-7, with 8 bases matching TRBD1. CDR1 and CDR2 (germline): SGHRS, YFSETQ. With 4 bases clipped from V and 0 bases from J, the junction kept 9 bases outside the gene matches. CDR3 size: 16 residues. CDR3 sequence (DNA): TGCGCCAGCAGCCCCGGACAGGGAACCTACTCCTACGAGCAGTACTTC. It is translated as CASSPGQGTYSYEQYF. The complete variable domain, with remaining parts taken from reference TRBV5-1 and TRBJ2-7, reads KAGVTQTPRYLIKTRGQQVTLSCSPISGHRSVSWYQQTPGQGLQFLFEYFSETQRNKGNFPGRFSGRQFSNSRSEMNVSTLELGDSALYLCASSPGQGTYSYEQYFGPGTRLTVT.

The V and J genes are TRBV27 and TRBJ1-1, with a possible D match to TRBD1 (6 bases). Per germline, CDR1 MNHEY and CDR2 SMNVEV (reference sequence). CDR3 length: 15 residues. V was cut by 5 bases and J by 0 bases, with 13 bases left in between. The CDR3 nucleotides read TGTGCCAGCAGTGACCAGGGGCGTATGAACACTGAAGCTTTCTTT. This codes for CASSDQGRMNTEAFF.

This clone is a singleton in its sample. V gene TRBV19 combines with J gene TRBJ1-1; perhaps TRBD1 as D (5 bases). Germline CDR1 reads LNHDA; CDR2 reads SQIVND (reference sequence). The length of the CDR3 is 18 residues. The V end was cut by 3 bases, the J end by 0 bases, with 20 bases between. The CDR3 loop reads CASSIGGSRRYMNTEAFF. The CDR3 bases are TGTGCCAGTAGTATTGGGGGGAGCAGGCGATATATGAACACTGAAGCTTTCTTT.

This clone was counted a few times. The chain couples TRBV9 to TRBJ2-7; 9 bases agree with TRBD2. The CDR3 is 16 amino acids. Trimming cost V 4 bases and J 6 bases; bases outside gene matches: 14. Germline V gene lookup returns CDR1 SGDLS and CDR2 YYNGEE. The CDR3 here is CASSPSSGGGAAEQYF. Written as DNA, the CDR3 is TGTGCCAGCAGCCCCTCCAGTGGCGGGGGGGCGGCCGAGCAGTACTTC. The variable domain in full, completed from reference TRBV9 and TRBJ2-7, reads DSGVTQTPKHLITATGQRVTLRCSPRSGDLSVYWYQQSLDQGLQFLIQYYNGEERAKGNILERFSAQQFPDLHSELNLSSLELGDSALYFCASSPSSGGGAAEQYFGPGTRLTVT.

V usage is TRBV5-1 and J usage is TRBJ2-6; 9 bases map to TRBD1. CDR1 and CDR2 from the germline V gene are SGHRS and YFSETQ. The CDR3 loop spans 18 amino acids. V lost 4 bases to trimming and J lost 1 base; unmatched junction nucleotides: 9. Written as DNA, the CDR3 is TGCGCCAGCAGCCCCTTCGGGACAGGGAGGTCTGGGGCCAACGTCCTGACTTTC. Translating gives CASSPFGTGRSGANVLTF. Based on the CDR3 plus reference TRBV5-1 and TRBJ2-6, the full variable domain is KAGVTQTPRYLIKTRGQQVTLSCSPISGHRSVSWYQQTPGQGLQFLFEYFSETQRNKGNFPGRFSGRQFSNSRSEMNVSTLELGDSALYLCASSPFGTGRSGANVLTFGAGSRLTVL.

The chain employs TRBV7-9 and TRBJ1-2, with D hard to call. Germline CDR1 and CDR2: SEHNR and FQNEAQ (reference sequence). Trimming shortened V by 4 bases and J by 4 bases, and 10 bases separated the two germline ends. The CDR3 covers 13 residues. CDR3 residues: CASSSPRIYGYTF. The CDR3 DNA reads as TGTGCCAGCAGCTCGCCGAGGATCTATGGCTACACCTTC.

The V gene is TRBV15, the J gene TRBJ1-2; 8 bases are shared with TRBD1. The CDR3 totals 14 residues. The germline CDR1 and CDR2 sequences are LNHNV and YYDKDF (reference sequence). V lost 0 bases, J lost 5 bases, and 2 bases stayed unmatched. In DNA form, the CDR3 reads TGTGCCACCAGCAGAGACGGACAGGGATATGGCTACACCTTC. It translates to CATSRDGQGYGYTF.

The V call is TRBV7-2, the J call TRBJ2-5; tentative D call: TRBD2 (6 bases). CDR1 is SGHTA, CDR2 FQGNSA, per germline. The length of the CDR3 is 14 residues. The V gene lost 1 base and the J gene lost 5 bases, with 11 bases spanning the gap. This CDR3 is CASSLGGASETQYF. CDR3 DNA sequence: TGTGCCAGCAGCTTAGGCGGGGCGAGTGAGACCCAGTACTTC.

J is TRBJ2-1 and V is TRBV7-9; D possibly corresponds to TRBD2 (5 bases). The CDR3 loop spans 13 amino acids. Germline CDR1 and CDR2: SEHNR and FQNEAQ (reference sequence). Trimming cost V 10 bases and J 0 bases, with 10 bases left between them. For the CDR3, the DNA is TGTGCCACGTCGGGGAGCTCCTACAATGAGCAGTTCTTC. Its translation is CATSGSSYNEQFF.